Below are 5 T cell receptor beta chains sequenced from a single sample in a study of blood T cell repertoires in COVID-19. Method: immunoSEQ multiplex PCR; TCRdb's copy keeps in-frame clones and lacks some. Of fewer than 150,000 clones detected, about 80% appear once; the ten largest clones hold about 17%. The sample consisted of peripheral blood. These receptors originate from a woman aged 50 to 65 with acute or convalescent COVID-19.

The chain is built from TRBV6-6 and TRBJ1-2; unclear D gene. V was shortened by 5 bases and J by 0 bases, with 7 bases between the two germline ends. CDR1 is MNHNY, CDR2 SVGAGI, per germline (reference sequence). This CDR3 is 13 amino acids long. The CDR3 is CASSAHSNYGYTF. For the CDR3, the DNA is TGTGCCAGCAGTGCACATTCTAACTATGGCTACACCTTC.

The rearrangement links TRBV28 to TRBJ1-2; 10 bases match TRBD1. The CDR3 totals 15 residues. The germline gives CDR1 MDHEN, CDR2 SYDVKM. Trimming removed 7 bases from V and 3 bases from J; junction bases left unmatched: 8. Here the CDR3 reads CASTPGTGAYYGYTF. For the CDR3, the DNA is TGTGCCAGCACCCCCGGGACAGGGGCCTACTATGGCTACACCTTC.

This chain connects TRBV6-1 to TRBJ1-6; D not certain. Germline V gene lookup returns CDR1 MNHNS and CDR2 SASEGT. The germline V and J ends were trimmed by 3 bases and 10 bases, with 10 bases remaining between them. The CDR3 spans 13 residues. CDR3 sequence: CASSEVRESPLHF. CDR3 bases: TGTGCCAGCAGTGAGGTTCGGGAATCACCCCTCCACTTT.

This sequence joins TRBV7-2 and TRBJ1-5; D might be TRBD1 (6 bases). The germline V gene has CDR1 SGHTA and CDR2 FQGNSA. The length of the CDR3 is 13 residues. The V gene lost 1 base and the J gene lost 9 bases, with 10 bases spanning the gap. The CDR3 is CASSLGFRGPQHF. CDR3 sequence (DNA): TGTGCCAGCAGCTTAGGTTTCAGGGGGCCCCAGCATTTT.

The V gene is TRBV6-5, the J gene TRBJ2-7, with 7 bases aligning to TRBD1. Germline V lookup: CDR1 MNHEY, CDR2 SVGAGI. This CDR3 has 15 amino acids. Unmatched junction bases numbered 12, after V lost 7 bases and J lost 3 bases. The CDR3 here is CASIVRAGGLYEQYF. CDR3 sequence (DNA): TGTGCCAGCATAGTTAGGGCAGGGGGTCTCTACGAGCAGTACTTC.